What follows describes a single T cell receptor (beta chain). Looked up from germline, CDR1 is ENHRY and CDR2 is SYGVKD. The CDR3 is 14 amino acids. With 10 bases clipped from V and 6 bases from J, the junction kept 8 bases outside the gene matches. The record originates from a study of blood T cells in healthy people across ages. The donors, aged roughly 6 to 95, were healthy Caucasians from Russia. Using a J-beta primer mix together with a sample-barcoded 5' primer, a second PCR was run for roughly 7 to 12 cycles. The template-switch adaptor, which had 12 random nucleotides, put a tag on each cDNA molecule. Each CDR3 protein gets one entry after TCRdb re-called the 5' RACE reads with MiXCR. The table lists about 730,000 distinct CDR3 sequences, roughly 47% of them singletons.

The chain recombines TRBV10-3 with TRBJ2-1; 11 positions agree with TRBD1. Sequenced input: blood. The sequence came from a woman between 55 and 75 years old in good health. The CDR3 spells CATTGTGGANEQFF. The DNA for the CDR3 is TGTGCCACCACAGGGACAGGGGGGGCCAATGAGCAGTTCTTC.